One sample yielded the 30 T cell receptor beta chains listed below, sequenced in a study of PD-L1 blockade in urothelial cancer. Assay: immunoSEQ multiplex PCR; the TCRdb copy retains only in-frame clones and omits some. The sample has fewer than 40,000 clones, 87% seen once. This specimen was PBMCs, taken around atezolizumab (anti-PD-L1) treatment. These receptors were collected from a man aged 45-65 years with urothelial cancer.

The rearrangement links TRBV6-1 to TRBJ1-2; 7 nucleotides align to TRBD1. Germline values: CDR1 MNHNS, CDR2 SASEGT. The CDR3 is made up of 13 amino acids. J lost 8 bases, V lost 6 bases, and 9 bases had no gene match. In DNA form, the CDR3 reads TGTGCCAGCAGAGAACAGGGGAGAGGAGGCTACACCTTC. Its translation: CASREQGRGGYTF.

This clone appeared once. V gene TRBV4-3 combines with J gene TRBJ2-1, with a tentative D call TRBD2 (6 bases). V was clipped by 5 bases and J by 5 bases, with 16 bases between them. The length of the CDR3 is 15 residues. Looked up from germline, CDR1 is LGHNA and CDR2 is YSLEER. The CDR3 here is CASSITGPGDNEQFF. CDR3 DNA sequence: TGCGCCAGCAGCATAACCGGGCCGGGGGACAATGAGCAGTTCTTC.

The chain carries TRBV30 and TRBJ2-1; TRBD2 aligns across 7 bases. Germline CDR1 and CDR2: GTSNPN and SVGIG (reference sequence). The CDR3 contains 11 residues. The trim removed 5 bases at V and 10 bases at J, leaving 5 bases unmatched. The CDR3 nucleotides read TGTGCCTGGGATACTAGCGAGGAGCAGTTCTTC. It yields the protein CAWDTSEEQFF.

This clone was counted once. This chain joins TRBV14 and TRBJ2-5; TRBD2 aligns across 9 bases. The CDR3 runs 16 residues. Trimming removed 0 bases from V and 5 bases from J; junction bases left unmatched: 7. CDR1 and CDR2 (germline): SGHDN, FVKESK. The CDR3 DNA is TGTGCCAGCAGCCAAGATAGCGGGAGCGTCGCGGAGACCCAGTACTTC. Translated: CASSQDSGSVAETQYF.

Notes on this clone: At the DNA level, this CDR3 is encoded by other sequences in the same sample as well. This chain connects TRBV9 to TRBJ1-2; TRBD1 matches 8 bases. The CDR3 sequence is 15 residues long. Germline lookup yields CDR1 SGDLS and CDR2 YYNGEE. With V trimmed by 0 bases and J by 8 bases, 9 bases remained unmatched. The CDR3 sequence: CASSVEQGARGGYTF. CDR3 in DNA: TGTGCCAGCAGCGTAGAGCAGGGGGCAAGAGGAGGCTACACCTTC.

As DNA, the CDR3 is TGTGCCAGCAGCCCCGAAGGACAGGGGGCTCTGTTAGGGCAGTACTTC. Protein sequence: CASSPEGQGALLGQYF. The chain joins TRBV5-4 to TRBJ2-7; 11 positions match TRBD1. Germline CDR1 reads SGHNT; CDR2 reads YYREEE (reference sequence). The junction had 15 bases not matched to a gene; V was cut back by 4 bases and J by 9 bases. The CDR3 totals 16 residues.

The chain uses TRBV27 and TRBJ2-7, with 12 bases lining up with TRBD2. There are 16 residues in the CDR3. V gave up 4 bases and J gave up 0 bases; unmatched junction bases: 4. CDR1 and CDR2 (germline): MNHEY, SMNVEV (reference sequence). CDR3 sequence (DNA): TGTGCCAGCAGTTCCAGGACTAGCGGGATCTCCTACGAGCAGTACTTC. This gives the protein CASSSRTSGISYEQYF.

The CDR3 DNA is TGCGCCAGCAGCTTGGAACAGGGGGTTAACTATGGCTACACCTTC. This encodes CASSLEQGVNYGYTF. The chain carries TRBV5-1 and TRBJ1-2, with 8 bases lining up with TRBD1. Unmatched junction bases numbered 2, after V lost 0 bases and J lost 1 base. This CDR3 has 15 residues. CDR1 and CDR2 from the germline V gene are SGHRS and YFSETQ.

By proportion, this clone is medium-sized. The rearrangement uses TRBV12-5 and TRBJ2-2; 10 bases fit TRBD2. V shed 9 bases and J 6 bases; nucleotides not matched to a gene: 7. CDR3 length: 14 residues. In germline, CDR1 is LGHNT, CDR2 FRNRAP. The CDR3 protein is CASRPGTSAGELFF. The CDR3 DNA reads as TGTGCTAGCCGCCCCGGGACTAGCGCCGGGGAGCTGTTTTTT.

This clone came up a few times. The rearrangement joins TRBV9 to TRBJ2-2; D is perhaps TRBD1 (6 bases). The germline V gene has CDR1 SGDLS and CDR2 YYNGEE. Trimming pared 3 bases from V and 5 bases from J, leaving 14 bases between. This CDR3 is built from 15 residues. The CDR3 region has the DNA TGTGCCAGCAGCGCGGACAGTATTTCAACCGGGGAGCTGTTTTTT. This codes for CASSADSISTGELFF.

CDR3 DNA: TGTGCCAGCAGTTACAACTCCCTCTCTGGAAACACCATATATTTT. Residues: CASSYNSLSGNTIYF. This sequence joins TRBV6-5 and TRBJ1-3; D is undetermined. This CDR3 has 15 amino acids. The V and J ends lost 2 bases and 0 bases respectively, with 8 bases between them. Germline values: CDR1 MNHEY, CDR2 SVGAGI.

The chain links TRBV27 to TRBJ2-7, with TRBD2 identical over 11 bases. This CDR3 is 16 amino acids long. V dropped 2 bases and J dropped 0; count of bases not matched to a gene: 3. Germline-derived CDR1 and CDR2 are MNHEY and SMNVEV (reference sequence). The CDR3 region has the DNA TGTGCCAGCAGTTTAGAAGGGACTAGCGGCTCCTACGAGCAGTACTTC. The encoded protein is CASSLEGTSGSYEQYF.

This clone has a single count. The chain uses TRBV7-9 and TRBJ1-4, with a tentative D call TRBD1 (6 bases). This CDR3 contains 15 residues. V dropped 1 base and J dropped 6 bases, with 12 bases sitting between them. Germline V CDR1 and CDR2: SEHNR, FQNEAQ (reference sequence). CDR3 coding DNA: TGTGCCAGCAGCTTAGGAACAGGGTGGGATGAAAAACTGTTTTTT. Translating it yields CASSLGTGWDEKLFF.

The chain links TRBV4-3 to TRBJ2-2; tentatively, D is TRBD1 (6 bases). The CDR3 runs to 15 residues. The germline gives CDR1 LGHNA, CDR2 YSLEER. Trimming took off 3 bases at V and 4 bases at J, with 12 bases between the two ends. In nucleotides, the CDR3 is TGCGCCAGCAGCCAGACCGGACAGTTCACCGGGGAGCTGTTTTTT. Translation gives CASSQTGQFTGELFF.

This CDR3 is CASSIGGRSDYTFSSYNEQFF. CDR3 in DNA: TGTGCCAGTAGTATAGGGGGTAGGTCGGACTACACCTTCAGCTCCTACAATGAGCAGTTCTTC. V gene TRBV19 combines with J gene TRBJ2-1, with D possibly matching TRBD2 (6 bases). Trimming left V 1 base short and J 0 bases short, with 25 bases between. CDR1 is LNHDA, CDR2 SQIVND, per germline (reference sequence). This CDR3 comprises 21 residues.

This chain joins TRBV10-2 and TRBJ2-7, with D perhaps matching TRBD2 (6 bases). Between the trimmed V and J ends, which lost 5 bases and 0 bases, there was a span of 20 bases. In germline, CDR1 is WSHSY, CDR2 SAAADI. This CDR3 comprises 17 residues. CDR3 sequence reads: CASSTKTIGLLSYEQYF. CDR3 nucleotides: TGCGCCAGCAGTACCAAAACTATAGGACTACTCTCCTACGAGCAGTACTTC.

The chain employs TRBV21-1 and TRBJ1-1. TRBV21-1 is flagged as a pseudogene. The CDR3 is made up of 14 amino acids. CDR3 region: CASSNFGENTEAFF. The CDR3 DNA reads TGTGCCAGCAGCAATTTCGGGGAGAACACTGAAGCTTTCTTT.

The J gene is TRBJ2-2, the V gene TRBV10-3; 7 bases agree with TRBD1. Unmatched junction bases numbered 4, after V lost 8 bases and J lost 4 bases. CDR1 is ENHRY and CDR2 is SYGVKD in the germline V gene. CDR3 size: 13 residues. This CDR3 reads CAIQGVSTGELFF. The CDR3 nucleotides are TGTGCCATCCAGGGGGTGAGCACCGGGGAGCTGTTTTTT.

This clone was picked up one time. CDR3 DNA: TGTGCCAGTAGTACCGGGACAATGTCGGACATTCAGTACTTC. Its protein is CASSTGTMSDIQYF. The chain uses TRBV19 and TRBJ2-4, with a weak D call TRBD1 (6 bases). The CDR3 is made up of 14 amino acids. V was cut by 4 bases and J by 8 bases, with 15 bases left in between. Germline V gene lookup returns CDR1 LNHDA and CDR2 SQIVND (reference sequence).

The chain has TRBV14 and TRBJ2-1; D call uncertain. The CDR3 has 14 amino acids. Trimming stripped 5 bases from V and 0 bases from J, with 8 bases between. Germline-derived CDR1 and CDR2 are SGHDN and FVKESK. The CDR3 nucleotides are TGTGCCAGCAGCTACCCGAGCTCCTACAATGAGCAGTTCTTC. It encodes CASSYPSSYNEQFF.

For the CDR3, the DNA is TGTGCCAGCAGCCCCGACAGTAAACTAGCGGGAGGGCCGAGCACCGGGGAGCTGTTTTTT. Translating it yields CASSPDSKLAGGPSTGELFF. V gene TRBV9 combines with J gene TRBJ2-2; 13 bases are a match to TRBD2. This CDR3 has 20 residues. The germline CDR1 and CDR2 sequences are SGDLS and YYNGEE. V gave up 4 bases and J gave up 4 bases; unmatched junction bases: 16.

CDR3 sequence (DNA): TGTGCCAGCAGCCAAGAATGGGGGAGGTACCAAGAGACCCAGTACTTC. It yields the protein CASSQEWGRYQETQYF. The rearrangement links TRBV14 to TRBJ2-5, with a tentative D call TRBD2 (6 bases). V lost 0 bases and J 0 bases, leaving 11 bases between the germline ends. The germline gives CDR1 SGHDN, CDR2 FVKESK. This CDR3 comprises 16 residues.

The V gene is TRBV15, the J gene TRBJ2-5; a weak D match, TRBD1 (5 bases). V was pared by 0 bases and J by 5 bases, with 13 bases between. This CDR3 contains 15 residues. CDR1 and CDR2 from the germline V gene are LNHNV and YYDKDF (reference sequence). The CDR3 region is CATSREPTVFETQYF. The CDR3 coding sequence is TGTGCCACCAGCAGAGAACCGACAGTATTCGAGACCCAGTACTTC.

V is TRBV5-1 and J is TRBJ2-2, with 8 nucleotides matching TRBD1. CDR3 length equals 14 residues. Looked up from germline, CDR1 is SGHRS and CDR2 is YFSETQ. V gave up 3 bases and J gave up 6 bases; unmatched junction bases: 4. CDR3: CASSYYRGAGELFF. As DNA, the CDR3 is TGCGCCAGCAGCTACTACAGGGGGGCCGGGGAGCTGTTTTTT. The whole variable domain, remainder taken from reference TRBV5-1 and TRBJ2-2, is KAGVTQTPRYLIKTRGQQVTLSCSPISGHRSVSWYQQTPGQGLQFLFEYFSETQRNKGNFPGRFSGRQFSNSRSEMNVSTLELGDSALYLCASSYYRGAGELFFGEGSRLTVL.

The gene calls are TRBV15 and TRBJ2-5; 14 bases are shared with TRBD2. The CDR3 spans 17 residues. Germline V CDR1 and CDR2: LNHNV, YYDKDF (reference sequence). V lost 4 bases to trimming and J lost 2 bases; unmatched junction nucleotides: 6. DNA of the CDR3: TGTGCCACCAGCAAGGGACTAGCGGGAGCTGGACAAGAGACCCAGTACTTC. It codes for CATSKGLAGAGQETQYF.

This clone appeared a single time. The V call is TRBV4-3, the J call TRBJ2-7, with 9 bases aligning to TRBD1. J gave up 2 bases and V 3 bases, and 5 bases lay outside the gene matches. The CDR3 is made up of 15 amino acids. Germline CDR1 is LGHNA and CDR2 is YSLEER. The CDR3 DNA follows: TGCGCCAGCAGCCACCACAGGGGGCCCACCTACGAGCAGTACTTC. Translating it yields CASSHHRGPTYEQYF.

This clone has just a few counts. The chain has TRBV19 and TRBJ1-6; 7 positions match TRBD1. Germline V gives CDR1 LNHDA, CDR2 SQIVND (reference sequence). The CDR3 loop spans 14 amino acids. Trimming cost V 4 bases and J 7 bases; bases outside gene matches: 4. The DNA of the CDR3 is TGTGCCAGTAGTAACAGGGGTTGGAATTCACCCCTCCACTTT. This codes for CASSNRGWNSPLHF.

V gene TRBV19 combines with J gene TRBJ2-1, with 11 bases lining up with TRBD2. The CDR3 totals 13 residues. The V and J ends lost 6 bases and 14 bases, in that order; junction bases with no gene match: 9. CDR1 is LNHDA and CDR2 is SQIVND in the germline V gene (reference sequence). The CDR3 loop is CASRVAGGPPEFF. CDR3 DNA: TGTGCCAGTAGAGTAGCGGGAGGGCCCCCGGAGTTCTTC.

This clone was detected only once. The chain has TRBV2 and TRBJ1-2, with TRBD1 matching 8 bases. The CDR3 totals 15 residues. Germline V gives CDR1 SNHLY, CDR2 FYNNEI. V lost 8 bases, J lost 5 bases, and 13 bases stayed unmatched. CDR3 protein: CASQNPGQASYGYTF. The CDR3 DNA sequence: TGTGCCAGCCAGAACCCGGGACAGGCGTCTTATGGCTACACCTTC.

Only a few counts were recorded for this clone. The V and J genes are TRBV28 and TRBJ1-2; tentative D call: TRBD1 (5 bases). V was shortened by 4 bases and J by 9 bases, with 9 bases between the two germline ends. Germline-derived CDR1 and CDR2 are MDHEN and SYDVKM. The length of the CDR3 is 11 residues. CDR3 protein: CASSYRGSYTF. As DNA, the CDR3 is TGTGCCAGCAGTTATAGGGGAAGCTACACCTTC.